The 20 T cell receptor beta chains below were found in one sample sequenced in a study of CD8+ T cells in alopecia areata. Sample treatment: oral pan-JAK inhibitor, 5-10 mg twice daily. Extracted RNA was reverse transcribed into cDNA, the sequencing template. Produced via immunoSEQ multiplex PCR; TCRdb's table is partial and in-frame only. Among under 150,000 clones, roughly three fifths were seen once, and the ten largest hold about 3.4%. The sample here was CD4+ T cells sorted from blood, taken at week 24, from a patient treated with tofacitinib. The receptors stem from a human donor with alopecia areata.

CDR3 in DNA: TGTGCTTGGGGCAGGGCCTACGAGCAGTACTTC. It specifies CAWGRAYEQYF. This chain links TRBV30 with TRBJ2-7, with D maybe TRBD1 (5 bases). CDR1 is GTSNPN and CDR2 is SVGIG in the germline V gene (reference sequence). This CDR3 region has 11 residues.

As for this clone: Its ends do not fully match the called genes, so a read error is possible. The V call is TRBV2, the J call TRBJ1-2, with D maybe TRBD1 (6 bases). The CDR3 is 12 amino acids. Germline CDR1 reads SNHLY; CDR2 reads FYNNEI. The CDR3 is CASRDSSYDYTF. In DNA, the CDR3 is TGTGCCAGCAGGGACAGTTCATATGACTACACCTTC.

The chain uses TRBV30 and TRBJ1-4; no firm D call. This CDR3 is built from 15 residues. Germline V gives CDR1 GTSNPN, CDR2 SVGIG (reference sequence). Deletions cut 2 bases from V and 0 bases from J, with 10 bases between. CDR3: CAWSPGPTTNEKLFF. CDR3 nucleotide sequence: TGTGCCTGGAGTCCAGGCCCTACAACTAATGAAAAACTGTTTTTT.

This rearrangement joins TRBV5-1 to TRBJ2-7, with a possible D match to TRBD1 (5 bases). V was shortened by 3 bases and J by 2 bases, with 15 bases between the two germline ends. CDR1 and CDR2 from the germline V gene are SGHRS and YFSETQ. CDR3 length equals 15 residues. CDR3 loop: CASSSEAGIAYEQYF. The CDR3 DNA sequence: TGCGCCAGCAGCTCCGAGGCAGGGATAGCCTACGAGCAGTACTTC.

V and J are TRBV5-1 and TRBJ2-7, with D perhaps TRBD2 (6 bases). Germline CDR1 SGHRS, CDR2 YFSETQ. Between the trimmed V and J ends, which lost 0 bases and 5 bases, there was a span of 9 bases. This CDR3 spans 13 amino acids. CDR3 nucleotide sequence: TGCGCCAGCAGCTTGGGCGGGAAGAACGAGCAGTACTTC. Amino acids: CASSLGGKNEQYF.

The chain employs TRBV15 and TRBJ2-5; 8 bases match TRBD1. The CDR3 runs to 13 residues. The V gene end was trimmed by 6 bases and the J gene end by 5 bases; junction bases not matched to a gene: 5. Germline loops: CDR1 LNHNV, CDR2 YYDKDF (reference sequence). The CDR3 loop reads CATSIRQGETQYF. The CDR3 DNA reads TGTGCCACCAGTATACGACAGGGGGAGACCCAGTACTTC.

J is TRBJ1-4 and V is TRBV29-1; D is undetermined. Germline V lookup: CDR1 SQVTM, CDR2 ANQGSEA. Trimming took 4 bases from V and 4 from J, leaving 10 bases between them. This CDR3 has 13 amino acids. CDR3 sequence reads: CSVAEGFNEKLFF. The CDR3 nucleotides read TGCAGCGTTGCAGAGGGTTTTAATGAAAAACTGTTTTTT.

The chain recombines TRBV27 with TRBJ2-5, with 7 bases matching TRBD1. Trimming at V came to 3 bases and at J to 4 bases, leaving 8 bases not matched to a gene. The CDR3 is 15 residues long. The germline V gene has CDR1 MNHEY and CDR2 SMNVEV (reference sequence). The CDR3 coding sequence is TGTGCCAGCAGTTTTGGAACGACAGGGACAGAGACCCAGTACTTC. It encodes CASSFGTTGTETQYF.

The J gene is TRBJ2-5, the V gene TRBV5-4; tentatively, D is TRBD1 (5 bases). Trimming cost V 6 bases and J 3 bases, with 9 bases left between them. The CDR3 contains 12 residues. Germline loops: CDR1 SGHNT, CDR2 YYREEE (reference sequence). The CDR3 DNA sequence: TGTGCCAGCAAGGGGATCGAAGAGACCCAGTACTTC. Translating it yields CASKGIEETQYF.

The chain recombines TRBV29-1 with TRBJ1-1, with unresolved D. Looked up from germline, CDR1 is SQVTM and CDR2 is ANQGSEA. CDR3 length equals 12 residues. Trimming removed 1 base from V and 4 bases from J, with 7 bases in between. CDR3 nucleotide sequence: TGCAGCGTTGAAGGGATAGGCACTGAAGCTTTCTTT. This codes for CSVEGIGTEAFF.

The genes are TRBV7-9 and TRBJ1-1; D gene ambiguous. Germline V gene data show CDR1 as SEHNR and CDR2 as FQNEAQ (reference sequence). The CDR3 has 15 residues. V lost 1 base to trimming and J lost 1 base, with 10 bases between them. CDR3 sequence (DNA): TGTGCCAGCAGCTTAGGTGGGGTCACGAACACTGAAGCTTTCTTT. This encodes CASSLGGVTNTEAFF.

On this clone itself: The same CDR3 is also encoded by other DNA sequences in this sample. This chain uses TRBV7-2 with TRBJ2-3; unclear D gene. This CDR3 comprises 12 residues. CDR1 is SGHTA, CDR2 FQGNSA, per germline. Deletions cut 3 bases from V and 6 bases from J, with 7 bases between. CDR3 DNA sequence: TGTGCCAGCAGCTTGCGCTGGGATACGCAGTATTTT. Translating gives CASSLRWDTQYF. Filled out from reference TRBV7-2 and TRBJ2-3, the complete variable domain reads GAGVSQSPSNKVTEKGKDVELRCDPISGHTALYWYRQSLGQGLEFLIYFQGNSAPDKSGLPSDRFSAERTGGSVSTLTIQRTQQEDSAVYLCASSLRWDTQYFGPGTRLTVL.

This clone was picked up a small number of times. The chain has TRBV7-9 and TRBJ2-7; possibly TRBD2 for D (7 bases). In germline, CDR1 is SEHNR, CDR2 FQNEAQ (reference sequence). With 1 base removed from V and 2 bases from J, the gap between germline ends came to 15 bases. The CDR3 covers 16 residues. In DNA form, the CDR3 reads TGTGCCAGCAGCTTAGAACTCCGGGGGGCCACCTACGAGCAGTACTTC. This gives the protein CASSLELRGATYEQYF.

The chain uses TRBV4-2 and TRBJ2-7, with 9 nucleotides matching TRBD2. V lost 0 bases to trimming and J lost 3 bases; unmatched junction nucleotides: 3. CDR3 length: 15 amino acids. The germline CDR1 and CDR2 sequences are LGHNA and YNFKEQ. CDR3 sequence: CASSQDPAGGYEQYF. Written as DNA, the CDR3 is TGTGCCAGCAGCCAAGATCCAGCGGGGGGCTACGAGCAGTACTTC.

This chain links TRBV30 with TRBJ1-1; 7 bases match TRBD1. Germline V gene data show CDR1 as GTSNPN and CDR2 as SVGIG (reference sequence). The CDR3 extends over 13 amino acids. V shed 5 bases and J 4 bases; nucleotides not matched to a gene: 7. Here the CDR3 reads CAWERQGSTEAFF. CDR3 coding DNA: TGTGCCTGGGAGAGACAGGGAAGCACTGAAGCTTTCTTT. Based on the CDR3 plus reference TRBV30 and TRBJ1-1, the full variable domain is SQTIHQWPATLVQPVGSPLSLECTVEGTSNPNLYWYRQAAGRGLQLLFYSVGIGQISSEVPQNLSASRPQDRQFILSSKKLLLSDSGFYLCAWERQGSTEAFFGQGTRLTVV.

This chain links TRBV7-9 with TRBJ2-4, with TRBD1 matching over 12 bases. V lost 3 bases, J lost 3 bases, and 9 bases stayed unmatched. This CDR3 spans 18 amino acids. CDR1 SEHNR and CDR2 FQNEAQ come from the germline V gene (reference sequence). CDR3 amino acids: CASSFGTGGILGKNIQYF. CDR3 bases: TGTGCCAGCAGCTTCGGGACAGGGGGCATTTTAGGCAAAAACATTCAGTACTTC.

CDR3: CASRTSYGYTF. CDR3 in DNA: TGTGCCAGCAGGACGTCCTATGGCTACACCTTC. The genes are TRBV25-1 and TRBJ1-2; D is uncertain. Trimming took 6 bases from V and 4 from J, leaving 6 bases between them. Germline loops: CDR1 MGHDK, CDR2 SYGVNS. The CDR3 sequence is 11 residues long.

V is TRBV6-5 and J is TRBJ1-3; D gene uncertain. The CDR3 length is 14 residues. Germline V gene sequence: CDR1 MNHEY, CDR2 SVGAGI. Between the trimmed V and J ends, which lost 2 bases and 2 bases, there was a span of 7 bases. The CDR3 DNA follows: TGTGCCAGCAGTTACACTCTTGCTGGAAACACCATATATTTT. Residues: CASSYTLAGNTIYF.

This chain links TRBV9 with TRBJ1-1; D remains ambiguous. CDR1 is SGDLS and CDR2 is YYNGEE in the germline V gene. The germline V and J ends were trimmed by 3 bases and 6 bases, with 15 bases remaining between them. This CDR3 has 14 residues. CDR3 region: CASSEGRTGAEAFF. The CDR3 DNA reads as TGTGCCAGCAGCGAAGGCAGGACGGGCGCTGAAGCTTTCTTT.

This clone was counted only a few times. The chain employs TRBV18 and TRBJ1-1; D uncertain. V was pared by 3 bases and J by 6 bases, with 14 bases between. There are 14 residues in the CDR3. Germline lookup yields CDR1 KGHSH and CDR2 LQKENI. The CDR3 sequence: CASSPDLEVAEAFF. The CDR3, as DNA: TGTGCCAGCTCACCGGACCTGGAGGTCGCTGAAGCTTTCTTT.